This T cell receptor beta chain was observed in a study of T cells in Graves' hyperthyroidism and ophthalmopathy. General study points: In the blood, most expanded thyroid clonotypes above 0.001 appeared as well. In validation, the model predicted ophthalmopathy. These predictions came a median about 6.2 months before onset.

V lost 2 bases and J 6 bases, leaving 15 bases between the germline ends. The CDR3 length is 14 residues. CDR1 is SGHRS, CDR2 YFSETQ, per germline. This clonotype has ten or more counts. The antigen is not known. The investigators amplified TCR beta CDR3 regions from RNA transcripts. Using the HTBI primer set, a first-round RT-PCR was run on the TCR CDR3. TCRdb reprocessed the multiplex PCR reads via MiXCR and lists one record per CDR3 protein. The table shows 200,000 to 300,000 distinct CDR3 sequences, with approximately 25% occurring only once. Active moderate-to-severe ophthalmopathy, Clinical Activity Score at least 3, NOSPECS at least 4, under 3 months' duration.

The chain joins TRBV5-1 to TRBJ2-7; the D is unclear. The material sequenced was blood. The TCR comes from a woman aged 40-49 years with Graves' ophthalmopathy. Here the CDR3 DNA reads TGCGCCAGCAGCTTAGGCCAGGCCGTTGCCGAGCAGTACTTC. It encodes CASSLGQAVAEQYF.